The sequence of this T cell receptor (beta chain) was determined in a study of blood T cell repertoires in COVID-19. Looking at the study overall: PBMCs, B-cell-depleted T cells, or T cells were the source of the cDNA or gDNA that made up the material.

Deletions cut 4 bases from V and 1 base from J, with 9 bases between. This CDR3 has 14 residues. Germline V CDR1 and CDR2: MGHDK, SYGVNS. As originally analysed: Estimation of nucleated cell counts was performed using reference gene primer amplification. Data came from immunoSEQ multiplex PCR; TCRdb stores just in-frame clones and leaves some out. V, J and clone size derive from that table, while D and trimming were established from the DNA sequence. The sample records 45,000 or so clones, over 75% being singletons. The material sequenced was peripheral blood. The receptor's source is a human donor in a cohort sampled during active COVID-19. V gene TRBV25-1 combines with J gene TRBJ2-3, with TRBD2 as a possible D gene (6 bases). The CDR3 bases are TGTGCCAGCAGTGGATCTAGCGGCACAGATACGCAGTATTTT. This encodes CASSGSSGTDTQYF.